This T cell receptor (beta chain) was identified during a study of cytomegalovirus exposure and HLA in healthy donors. Points from the study as a whole: The study labeled 164 TCR beta chains cytomegalovirus-associated. Most TCR sequences showed up rarely, but some public TCRs showed up in many donors.

Regarding this clone: The target antigen is unknown.

This CDR3 comprises 15 residues. CDR1 is KGHSH and CDR2 is LQKENI in the germline V gene. The V gene end was trimmed by 2 bases and the J gene end by 7 bases; junction bases not matched to a gene: 9. Vbeta (60) and Jbeta (13) primers were used in the PCR. The repertoire was sequenced with immunoSEQ multiplex PCR; TCRdb's copy has only in-frame clones and lacks some. The data hold 150,000 to 200,000 clones, with roughly 70% observed a single time. The receptor was isolated from a woman between 25 and 40 years old in good health and CMV-seronegative. The sample was PBMCs. The V and J genes are TRBV18 and TRBJ2-7, with 9 positions matching TRBD1. For the CDR3, the DNA is TGTGCCAGCTCACCATTAGGACAGGGGACGAGTGAGCAGTACTTC. Amino acids: CASSPLGQGTSEQYF.